This TCR beta chain stems from a study of cytomegalovirus exposure and HLA in healthy donors. Findings and caveats of the study: A later analysis showed that HLA-associated TCR beta chains had undergone more clonal expansion than equally common others.

Each donor's status was that of a healthy bone marrow donor. This CDR3 comprises 16 residues. The V and J ends lost 2 bases and 6 bases, in that order; junction bases with no gene match: 10. Germline CDR1 SGHTA, CDR2 FQGNSA. As to this clone: Its antigen is still unknown.

The PCR ran on 60 Vbeta and 13 Jbeta primers. The repertoire was sequenced with immunoSEQ multiplex PCR; TCRdb's copy has only in-frame clones and lacks some. The sample yields some 64,000 clones, about 89% seen once. The clonotype was recovered from a man aged 25 to 45 in good health and CMV-seropositive. Input material: PBMCs. The chain employs TRBV7-2 and TRBJ2-4; 7 nucleotides line up with TRBD1. This chain's CDR3 is CASSLSDRGLRNIQYF. The CDR3 coding sequence is TGTGCCAGCAGCTTATCCGATAGGGGGCTGCGAAACATTCAGTACTTC.